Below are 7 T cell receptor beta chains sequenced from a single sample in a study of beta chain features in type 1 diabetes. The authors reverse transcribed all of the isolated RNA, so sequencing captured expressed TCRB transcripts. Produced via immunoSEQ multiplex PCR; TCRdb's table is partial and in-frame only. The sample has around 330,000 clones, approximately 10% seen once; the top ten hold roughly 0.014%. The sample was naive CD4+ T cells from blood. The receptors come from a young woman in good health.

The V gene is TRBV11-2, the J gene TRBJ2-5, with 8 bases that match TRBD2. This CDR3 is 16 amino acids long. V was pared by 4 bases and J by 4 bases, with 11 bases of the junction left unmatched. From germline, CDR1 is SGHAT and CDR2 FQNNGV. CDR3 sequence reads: CASSSVDGRVGETQYF. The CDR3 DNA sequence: TGTGCCAGCAGCTCTGTGGACGGGAGGGTGGGAGAGACCCAGTACTTC. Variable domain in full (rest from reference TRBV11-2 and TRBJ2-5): EAGVAQSPRYKIIEKRQSVAFWCNPISGHATLYWYQQILGQGPKLLIQFQNNGVVDDSQLPKDRFSAERLKGVDSTLKIQPAKLEDSAVYLCASSSVDGRVGETQYFGPGTRLLVL.

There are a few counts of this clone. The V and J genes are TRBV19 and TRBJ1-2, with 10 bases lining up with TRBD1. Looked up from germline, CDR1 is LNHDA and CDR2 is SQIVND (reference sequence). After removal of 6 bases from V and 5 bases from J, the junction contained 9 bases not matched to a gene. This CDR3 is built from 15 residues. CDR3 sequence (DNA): TGTGCCAGTAGCCCCTACGGGACAGGGGAGTATGGCTACACCTTC. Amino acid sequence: CASSPYGTGEYGYTF.

CDR3: CASSLAGGLSYEQYF. DNA for the CDR3: TGCGCCAGCAGCTTGGCCGGGGGTTTATCCTACGAGCAGTACTTC. This chain uses TRBV5-1 with TRBJ2-7; D possibly corresponds to TRBD2 (6 bases). CDR1 SGHRS and CDR2 YFSETQ come from the germline V gene. V gave up 0 bases and J gave up 1 base, with 11 bases separating them. The CDR3 totals 15 residues. Variable domain in full (rest from reference TRBV5-1 and TRBJ2-7): KAGVTQTPRYLIKTRGQQVTLSCSPISGHRSVSWYQQTPGQGLQFLFEYFSETQRNKGNFPGRFSGRQFSNSRSEMNVSTLELGDSALYLCASSLAGGLSYEQYFGPGTRLTVT.

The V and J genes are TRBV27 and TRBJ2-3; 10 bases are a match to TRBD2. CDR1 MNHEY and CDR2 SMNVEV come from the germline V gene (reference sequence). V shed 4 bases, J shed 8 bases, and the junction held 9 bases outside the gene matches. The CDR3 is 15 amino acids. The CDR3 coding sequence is TGTGCCAGCAGTTCCAGCGGGAGGGTGCCGGTTACGCAGTATTTT. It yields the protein CASSSSGRVPVTQYF.

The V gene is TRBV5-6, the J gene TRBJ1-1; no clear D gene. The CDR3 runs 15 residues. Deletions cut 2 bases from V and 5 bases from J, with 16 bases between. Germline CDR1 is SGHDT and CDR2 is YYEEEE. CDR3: CASSFNVLTPTEAFF. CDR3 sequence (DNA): TGTGCCAGCAGCTTTAACGTTTTGACTCCGACTGAAGCTTTCTTT. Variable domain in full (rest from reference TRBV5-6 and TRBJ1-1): DAGVTQSPTHLIKTRGQQVTLRCSPKSGHDTVSWYQQALGQGPQFIFQYYEEEERQRGNFPDRFSGHQFPNYSSELNVNALLLGDSALYLCASSFNVLTPTEAFFGQGTRLTVV.

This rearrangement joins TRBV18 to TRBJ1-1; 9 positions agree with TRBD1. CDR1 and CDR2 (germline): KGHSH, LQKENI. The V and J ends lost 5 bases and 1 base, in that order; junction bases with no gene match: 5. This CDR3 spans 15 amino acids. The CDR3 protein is CASSRQGGSNTEAFF. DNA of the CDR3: TGTGCCAGCTCAAGACAGGGGGGTTCGAACACTGAAGCTTTCTTT.

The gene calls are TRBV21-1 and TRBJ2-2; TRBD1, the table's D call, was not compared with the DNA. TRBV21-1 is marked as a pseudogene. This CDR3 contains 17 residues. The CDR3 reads CASSKPGRQGNTGELFF. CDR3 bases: TGTGCCAGCAGCAAACCTGGCCGACAGGGGAACACCGGGGAGCTGTTTTTT.